Shown below are 10 T cell receptor beta chains from a single sample sequenced in a study of T-cell reconstitution after alpha-beta-depleted transplantation in children. The TCRbeta library incorporated unique molecular identifiers. A single record per CDR3 protein comes from TCRdb applying MiXCR to the PCR reads. The sample has over 70,000 distinct CDR3 sequences, 10% to 15% seen once; the top ten hold about 15%. The source was PBMCs from the stem cell graft donor, collected from the stem cell graft. Source of these receptors: a human donor who donated a stem cell graft to a child with inherited bone marrow failure.

This clonotype came up many times. V is TRBV7-2 and J is TRBJ2-3; 9 bases line up with TRBD2. The CDR3 sequence is 14 residues long. From germline, CDR1 is SGHTA and CDR2 FQGNSA. V lost 4 bases, J lost 3 bases, and 2 bases stayed unmatched. The CDR3 nucleotides are TGTGCCAGCAGCTCCGCGGGGGGGACAGATACGCAGTATTTT. It encodes CASSSAGGTDTQYF.

This clonotype has a count of ten or more. The rearrangement joins TRBV12-5 to TRBJ2-7; D is ambiguous. V lost 2 bases and J 4 bases, leaving 3 bases between the germline ends. CDR1 and CDR2 (germline): LGHNT, FRNRAP. The CDR3 spans 11 residues. CDR3 sequence: CASGLNYEQYF. The CDR3 coding sequence is TGTGCTAGTGGTTTGAATTACGAGCAGTACTTC. The full variable domain, rest sourced from reference TRBV12-5 and TRBJ2-7, is DARVTQTPRHKVTEMGQEVTMRCQPILGHNTVFWYRQTMMQGLELLAYFRNRAPLDDSGMPKDRFSAEMPDATLATLKIQPSEPRDSAVYFCASGLNYEQYFGPGTRLTVT.

Many counts were recorded for this clonotype. J is TRBJ2-1 and V is TRBV4-2; TRBD1 might be the D (6 bases). V lost 5 bases to trimming and J lost 3 bases, with 11 bases between them. The CDR3 sequence is 14 residues long. The V gene's germline CDR1 is LGHNA and CDR2 YNFKEQ. CDR3 bases: TGTGCCAGCAGCTTTGGCAGGGGCTACAATGAGCAGTTCTTC. Protein: CASSFGRGYNEQFF.

A few counts support this clonotype. The chain uses TRBV5-5 and TRBJ1-1; a weak D match, TRBD1 (6 bases). With 0 bases removed from V and 5 bases from J, the gap between germline ends came to 11 bases. Germline V gene data show CDR1 as SGHKS and CDR2 as YYEKEE (reference sequence). The CDR3 has 14 residues. The CDR3 reads CASSLVGTSTEAFF. Written as DNA, the CDR3 is TGTGCCAGCAGCTTGGTGGGGACATCAACTGAAGCTTTCTTT.

This chain connects TRBV18 to TRBJ2-1; tentatively, D is TRBD1 or TRBD2 (5 bases each). The CDR3 has 13 residues. The V gene's germline CDR1 is KGHSH and CDR2 LQKENI. Trimming removed 3 bases from V and 5 bases from J, with 8 bases in between. For the CDR3, the DNA is TGTGCCAGCTCACCGGGGGTACACAATGAGCAGTTCTTC. Translation: CASSPGVHNEQFF.

In its sample, this clonotype was seen once. This chain joins TRBV2 and TRBJ1-2; the D is unclear. Germline CDR1 SNHLY, CDR2 FYNNEI. Trimming pared 2 bases from V and 8 bases from J, leaving 9 bases between. The CDR3 runs to 12 residues. CDR3 amino acids: CASSEQRRGYTF. The CDR3 coding sequence is TGTGCCAGCAGTGAACAGAGGAGGGGCTACACCTTC.

This clonotype was found many times. CDR3 protein: CSVLRDRGEKLFF. The CDR3 DNA reads TGCAGCGTTCTCCGGGACAGGGGGGAAAAACTGTTTTTT. The rearrangement joins TRBV29-1 to TRBJ1-4; 11 bases are a match to TRBD1. The CDR3 has 13 amino acids. The J segment lost 8 bases and the V segment lost 5 bases, leaving 4 bases of the junction unmatched. The germline CDR1 and CDR2 sequences are SQVTM and ANQGSEA.

The chain uses TRBV20-1 and TRBJ2-7; D is unresolved. The CDR3 spans 12 residues. V was trimmed by 1 base and J by 1 base, leaving 5 bases between them. Germline V lookup: CDR1 DFQATT, CDR2 SNEGSKA (reference sequence). The CDR3, as DNA: TGCAGTGCTAGAGTTCAGTCCTACGAGCAGTACTTC. Amino acid sequence: CSARVQSYEQYF.

This clonotype occurred many times. V is TRBV9 and J is TRBJ1-2; 8 bases fit TRBD1. In germline, CDR1 is SGDLS, CDR2 YYNGEE. J gave up 2 bases and V 3 bases, and 0 bases lay outside the gene matches. The CDR3 spans 13 residues. CDR3 sequence: CASSGTGNYGYTF. CDR3 nucleotide sequence: TGTGCCAGCAGCGGGACAGGGAACTATGGCTACACCTTC.

This clonotype was picked up a small number of times. CDR3 loop: CSVEASGSYNEQFF. For the CDR3, the DNA is TGCAGCGTTGAAGCCAGCGGGAGTTACAATGAGCAGTTCTTC. This sequence joins TRBV29-1 and TRBJ2-1; 8 bases are shared with TRBD2. The J segment lost 4 bases and the V segment lost 1 base, leaving 3 bases of the junction unmatched. This CDR3 is 14 amino acids long. Germline V CDR1 and CDR2: SQVTM, ANQGSEA.